The T cell receptor beta chain described here comes from a study of blood T cell repertoires in COVID-19. Study-wide background: PBMCs, B-cell-depleted T cells, or T cells provided the cDNA or gDNA that made up the material.

Original processing notes: How many nucleated cells were present was estimated from reference gene primer amplification. The assay was immunoSEQ multiplex PCR, and TCRdb's table has in-frame clones only and misses some. V, J and clone size reflect that table, while D and trimming were determined from the DNA. The table includes about 100,000 clones, 79% detected once. Germline values: CDR1 KGHSH, CDR2 LQKENI. Trimming removed 5 bases from V and 2 bases from J, with 12 bases in between. This CDR3 is 15 amino acids long. V and J are TRBV18 and TRBJ2-2; a possible D gene is TRBD2 (5 bases). Sequenced: peripheral blood. This clonotype was sampled from a human donor in a cohort sampled during active COVID-19. Here the CDR3 DNA reads TGTGCCAGCTCATTTGGACGGGGAAACACCGGGGAGCTGTTTTTT. Protein sequence: CASSFGRGNTGELFF.